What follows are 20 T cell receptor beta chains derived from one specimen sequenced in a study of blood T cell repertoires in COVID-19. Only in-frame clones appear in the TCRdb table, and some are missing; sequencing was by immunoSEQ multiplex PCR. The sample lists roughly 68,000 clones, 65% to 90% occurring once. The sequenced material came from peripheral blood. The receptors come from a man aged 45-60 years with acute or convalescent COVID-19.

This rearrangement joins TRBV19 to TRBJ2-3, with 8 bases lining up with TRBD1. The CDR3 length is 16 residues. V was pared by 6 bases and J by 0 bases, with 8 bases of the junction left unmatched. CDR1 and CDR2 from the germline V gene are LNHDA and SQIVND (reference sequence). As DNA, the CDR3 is TGTGCCAGTAGGCGGGACAGGTCATCTAGCACAGATACGCAGTATTTT. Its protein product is CASRRDRSSSTDTQYF.

CDR3: CASGLVLKTGTSGVKSYNEQFF. The CDR3 DNA sequence: TGTGCTAGTGGTTTGGTTTTAAAAACCGGGACTAGCGGGGTTAAGTCCTACAATGAGCAGTTCTTC. J is TRBJ2-1 and V is TRBV12-5; 13 positions agree with TRBD2. Losses at the gene ends were 0 bases for V and 1 base for J; bases not matched to a gene: 15. Germline CDR1 reads LGHNT; CDR2 reads FRNRAP. The CDR3 runs to 22 residues.

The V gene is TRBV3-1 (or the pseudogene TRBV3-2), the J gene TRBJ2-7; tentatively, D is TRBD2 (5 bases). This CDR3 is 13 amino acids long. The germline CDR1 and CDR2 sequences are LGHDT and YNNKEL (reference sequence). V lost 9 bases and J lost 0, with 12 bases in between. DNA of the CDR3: TGTGCCAGTGACTCGGGATCCTCCTACGAGCAGTACTTC. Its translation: CASDSGSSYEQYF.

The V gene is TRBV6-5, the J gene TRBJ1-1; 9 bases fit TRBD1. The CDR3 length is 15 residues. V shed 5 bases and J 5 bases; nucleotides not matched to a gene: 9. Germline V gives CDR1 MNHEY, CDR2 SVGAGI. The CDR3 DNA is TGTGCCAGCAGTAACCCGGGACAGGGATATACTGAAGCTTTCTTT. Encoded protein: CASSNPGQGYTEAFF.

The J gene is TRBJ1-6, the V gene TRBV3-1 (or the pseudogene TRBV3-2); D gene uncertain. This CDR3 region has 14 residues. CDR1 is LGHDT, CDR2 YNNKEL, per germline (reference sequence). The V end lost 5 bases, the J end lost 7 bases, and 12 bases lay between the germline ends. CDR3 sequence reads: CASSFSTRNSPLHF. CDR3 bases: TGTGCCAGCAGCTTCTCAACTAGGAATTCACCCCTCCACTTT.

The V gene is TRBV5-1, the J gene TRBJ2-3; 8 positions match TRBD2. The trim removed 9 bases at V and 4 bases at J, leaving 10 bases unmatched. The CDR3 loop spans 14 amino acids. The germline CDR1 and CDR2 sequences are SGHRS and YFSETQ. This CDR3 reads CATKTGGPADTQYF. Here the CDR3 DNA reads TGCGCCACCAAAACGGGGGGGCCGGCAGATACGCAGTATTTT. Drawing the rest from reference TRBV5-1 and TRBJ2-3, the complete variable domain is KAGVTQTPRYLIKTRGQQVTLSCSPISGHRSVSWYQQTPGQGLQFLFEYFSETQRNKGNFPGRFSGRQFSNSRSEMNVSTLELGDSALYLCATKTGGPADTQYFGPGTRLTVL.

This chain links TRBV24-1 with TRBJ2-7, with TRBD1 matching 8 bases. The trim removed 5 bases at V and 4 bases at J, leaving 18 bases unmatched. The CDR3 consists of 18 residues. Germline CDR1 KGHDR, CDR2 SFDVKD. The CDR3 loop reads CATSGSGQGLSFVYEQYV. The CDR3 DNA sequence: TGTGCCACCAGTGGGTCCGGACAGGGTTTGTCTTTTGTGTACGAGCAGTACGTC.

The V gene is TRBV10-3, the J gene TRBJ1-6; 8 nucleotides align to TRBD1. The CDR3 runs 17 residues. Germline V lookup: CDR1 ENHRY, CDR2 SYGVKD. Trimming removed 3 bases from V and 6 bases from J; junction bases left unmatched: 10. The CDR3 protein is CAISDMGRGRLNSPLHF. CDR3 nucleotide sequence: TGTGCCATCAGTGACATGGGCAGGGGGCGTCTTAATTCACCCCTCCACTTT.

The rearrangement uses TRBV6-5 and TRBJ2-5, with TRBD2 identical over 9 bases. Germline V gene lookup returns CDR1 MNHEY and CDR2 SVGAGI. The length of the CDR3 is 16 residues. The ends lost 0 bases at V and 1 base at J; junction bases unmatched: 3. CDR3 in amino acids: CASSYSLSGSQETQYF. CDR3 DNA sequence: TGTGCCAGCAGTTACTCCCTTAGCGGGAGCCAAGAGACCCAGTACTTC.

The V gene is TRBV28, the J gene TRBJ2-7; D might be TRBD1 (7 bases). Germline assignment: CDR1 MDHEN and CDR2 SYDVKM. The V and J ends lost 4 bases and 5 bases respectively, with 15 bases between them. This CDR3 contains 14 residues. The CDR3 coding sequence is TGTGCCAGCAGTTCCACAGGGGAGGTCAACGAGCAGTACTTC. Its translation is CASSSTGEVNEQYF.

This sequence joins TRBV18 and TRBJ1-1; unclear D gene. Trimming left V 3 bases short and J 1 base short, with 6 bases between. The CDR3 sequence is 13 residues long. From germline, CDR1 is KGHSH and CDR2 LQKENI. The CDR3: CASSPRENTEAFF. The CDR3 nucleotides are TGTGCCAGCTCACCTCGGGAGAACACTGAAGCTTTCTTT.

CDR3 residues: CASSQSSYEQYF. Here the CDR3 DNA reads TGTGCCAGCAGCCAATCATCCTACGAGCAGTACTTC. The chain links TRBV7-8 to TRBJ2-7; D is unresolved. CDR3 length: 12 amino acids. Germline-derived CDR1 and CDR2 are SGHVS and FQNEAQ. Trimming removed 5 bases at V and 1 base at J, with 6 bases between.

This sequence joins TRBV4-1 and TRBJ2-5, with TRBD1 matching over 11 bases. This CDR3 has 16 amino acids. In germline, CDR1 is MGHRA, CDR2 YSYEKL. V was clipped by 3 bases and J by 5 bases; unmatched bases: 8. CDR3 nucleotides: TGCGCCAGCAGCCACCTGGGACAGGGGGTGACGGAGACCCAGTACTTC. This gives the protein CASSHLGQGVTETQYF.

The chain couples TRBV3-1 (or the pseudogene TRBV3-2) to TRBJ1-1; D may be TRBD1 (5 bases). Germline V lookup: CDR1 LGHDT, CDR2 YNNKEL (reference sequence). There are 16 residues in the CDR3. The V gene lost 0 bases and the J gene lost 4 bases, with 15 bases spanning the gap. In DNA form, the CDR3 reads TGTGCCAGCAGCCAAGAGGGATTGGGGGAGGGCACTGAAGCTTTCTTT. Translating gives CASSQEGLGEGTEAFF.

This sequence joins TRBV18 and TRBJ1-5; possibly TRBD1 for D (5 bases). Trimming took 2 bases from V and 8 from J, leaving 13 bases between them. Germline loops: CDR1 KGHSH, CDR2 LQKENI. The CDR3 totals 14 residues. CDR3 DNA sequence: TGTGCCAGCTCACCATCCCGTCAGGGTGAGCCCCAGCATTTT. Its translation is CASSPSRQGEPQHF.

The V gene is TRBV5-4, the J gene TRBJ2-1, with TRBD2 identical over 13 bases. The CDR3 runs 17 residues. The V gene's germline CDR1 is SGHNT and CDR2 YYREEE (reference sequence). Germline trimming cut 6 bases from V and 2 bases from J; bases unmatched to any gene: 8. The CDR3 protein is CASIKETSGGAYNEQFF. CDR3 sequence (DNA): TGTGCCAGCATCAAAGAAACTAGCGGGGGGGCCTACAATGAGCAGTTCTTC.

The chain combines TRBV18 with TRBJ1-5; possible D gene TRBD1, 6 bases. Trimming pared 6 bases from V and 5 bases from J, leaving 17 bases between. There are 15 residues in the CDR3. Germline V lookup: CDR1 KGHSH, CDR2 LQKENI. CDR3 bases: TGTGCCAGCTCCTACGAAACAGGGAGGGATCAGCCCCAGCATTTT. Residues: CASSYETGRDQPQHF.

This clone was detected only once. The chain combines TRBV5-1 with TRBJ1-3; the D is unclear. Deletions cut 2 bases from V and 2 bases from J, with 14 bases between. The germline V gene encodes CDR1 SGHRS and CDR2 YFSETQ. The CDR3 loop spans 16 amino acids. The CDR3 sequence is CASSFLGSKAGNTIYF. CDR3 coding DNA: TGCGCCAGCAGCTTCCTTGGCAGTAAAGCTGGAAACACCATATATTTT.

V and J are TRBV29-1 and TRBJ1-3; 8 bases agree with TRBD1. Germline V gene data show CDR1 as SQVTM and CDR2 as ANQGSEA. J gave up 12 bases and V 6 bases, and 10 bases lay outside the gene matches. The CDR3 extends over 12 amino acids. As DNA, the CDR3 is TGCAGCGTCAGGCAGGGGGCTGATTACATATATTTT. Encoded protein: CSVRQGADYIYF.

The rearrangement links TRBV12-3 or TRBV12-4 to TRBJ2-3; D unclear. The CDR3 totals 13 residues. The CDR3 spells CTTTRRRTDTQYF. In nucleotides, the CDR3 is TGTACTACTACCCGACGGCGGACAGATACGCAGTATTTT.